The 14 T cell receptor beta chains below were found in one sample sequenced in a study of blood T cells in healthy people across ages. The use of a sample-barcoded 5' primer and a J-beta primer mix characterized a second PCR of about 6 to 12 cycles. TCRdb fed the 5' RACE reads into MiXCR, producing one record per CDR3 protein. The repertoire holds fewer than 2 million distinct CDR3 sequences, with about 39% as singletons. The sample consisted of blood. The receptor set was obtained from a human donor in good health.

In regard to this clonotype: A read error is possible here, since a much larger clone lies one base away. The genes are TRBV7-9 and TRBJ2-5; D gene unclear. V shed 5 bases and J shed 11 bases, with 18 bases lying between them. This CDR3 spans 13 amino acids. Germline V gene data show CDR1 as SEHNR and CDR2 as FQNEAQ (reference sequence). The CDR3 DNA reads TGTGCCAGCAGCCCCCGGGTTCCCTACAAGCAGTACTTC. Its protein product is CASSPRVPYKQYF.

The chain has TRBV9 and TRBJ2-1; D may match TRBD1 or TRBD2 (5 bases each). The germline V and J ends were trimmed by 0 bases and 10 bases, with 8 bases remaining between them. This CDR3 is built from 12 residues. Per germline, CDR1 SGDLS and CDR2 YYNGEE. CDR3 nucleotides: TGTGCCAGCAGCGTAGGGGGACGGGAGCAGTTCTTC. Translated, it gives CASSVGGREQFF.

CDR3 sequence: CASSNPGGREQYF. The CDR3 DNA reads TGTGCCAGCAGCAACCCAGGGGGTCGCGAGCAGTACTTC. The J gene is TRBJ2-7, the V gene TRBV27, with 7 positions matching TRBD1. With 6 bases clipped from V and 6 bases from J, the junction kept 8 bases outside the gene matches. The CDR3 totals 13 residues. Germline loops: CDR1 MNHEY, CDR2 SMNVEV (reference sequence).

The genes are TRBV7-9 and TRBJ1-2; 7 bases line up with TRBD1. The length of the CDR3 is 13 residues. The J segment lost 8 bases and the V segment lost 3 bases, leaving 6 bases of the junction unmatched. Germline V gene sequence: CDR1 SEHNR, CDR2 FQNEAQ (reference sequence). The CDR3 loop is CASSFLTGQGYTF. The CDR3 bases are TGTGCCAGCAGCTTTTTGACAGGGCAGGGCTACACCTTC.

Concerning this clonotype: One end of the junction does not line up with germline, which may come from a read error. CDR3 nucleotide sequence: TGTGCCACCACCCGGCAAAGGTTCACCAGGGAGCTGTTTTTT. This encodes CATTRQRFTRELFF. The V call is TRBV15, the J call TRBJ2-2, with D uncertain. The CDR3 extends over 14 amino acids. The V gene's germline CDR1 is LNHNV and CDR2 YYDKDF (reference sequence).

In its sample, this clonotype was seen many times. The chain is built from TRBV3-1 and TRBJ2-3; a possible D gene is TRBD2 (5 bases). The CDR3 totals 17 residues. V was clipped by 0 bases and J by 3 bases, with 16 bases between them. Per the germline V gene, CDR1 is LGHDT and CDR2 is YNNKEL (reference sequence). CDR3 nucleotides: TGTGCCAGCAGCCAAGAGGGAGCTCACATCACAACAGATACGCAGTATTTT. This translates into CASSQEGAHITTDTQYF.

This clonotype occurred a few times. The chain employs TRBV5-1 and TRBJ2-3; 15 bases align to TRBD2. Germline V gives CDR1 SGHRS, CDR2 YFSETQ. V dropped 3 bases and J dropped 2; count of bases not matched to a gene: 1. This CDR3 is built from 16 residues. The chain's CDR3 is CASSWTSGGATDTQYF. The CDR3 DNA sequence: TGCGCCAGCAGCTGGACTAGCGGGGGGGCCACAGATACGCAGTATTTT.

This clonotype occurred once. CDR3 amino acids: CASSLASPDTEAFF. The CDR3 DNA sequence: TGTGCCAGCAGTTTAGCGAGCCCGGACACTGAAGCTTTCTTT. This chain uses TRBV12-3 or TRBV12-4 with TRBJ1-1; D uncertain. The CDR3 is made up of 14 amino acids. With 0 bases removed from V and 3 bases from J, the gap between germline ends came to 8 bases.

The CDR3, as DNA: TGCGCCAGCAGCCAAACGATAGGGGTCTTGGAAAACACCATATATTTT. This codes for CASSQTIGVLENTIYF. This rearrangement joins TRBV4-3 to TRBJ1-3; a weak D match, TRBD1 (5 bases). Germline V gene data show CDR1 as LGHNA and CDR2 as YSLEER. There are 16 residues in the CDR3. The V and J ends lost 2 bases and 6 bases respectively, with 17 bases between them.

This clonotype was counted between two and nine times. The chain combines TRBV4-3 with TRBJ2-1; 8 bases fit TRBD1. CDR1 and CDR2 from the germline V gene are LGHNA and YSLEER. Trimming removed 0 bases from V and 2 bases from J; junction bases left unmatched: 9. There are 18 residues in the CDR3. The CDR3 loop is CASSQDPAGGRTYNEQFF. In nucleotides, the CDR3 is TGCGCCAGCAGCCAAGATCCCGCAGGGGGCAGGACCTACAATGAGCAGTTCTTC.

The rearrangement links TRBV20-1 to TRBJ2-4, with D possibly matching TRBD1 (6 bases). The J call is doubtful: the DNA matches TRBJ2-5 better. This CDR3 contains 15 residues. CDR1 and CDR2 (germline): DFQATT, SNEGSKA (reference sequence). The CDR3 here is CSARDAGVFGETQYF. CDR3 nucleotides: TGCAGTGCTAGAGATGCAGGGGTATTTGGAGAGACCCAGTACTTC.

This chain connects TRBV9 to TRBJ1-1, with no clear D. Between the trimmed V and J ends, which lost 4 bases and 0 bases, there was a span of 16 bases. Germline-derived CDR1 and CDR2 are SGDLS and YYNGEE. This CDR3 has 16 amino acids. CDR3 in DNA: TGTGCCAGCAGCCGGGCCGAGGAGGGCCTGAACACTGAAGCTTTCTTT. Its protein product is CASSRAEEGLNTEAFF.

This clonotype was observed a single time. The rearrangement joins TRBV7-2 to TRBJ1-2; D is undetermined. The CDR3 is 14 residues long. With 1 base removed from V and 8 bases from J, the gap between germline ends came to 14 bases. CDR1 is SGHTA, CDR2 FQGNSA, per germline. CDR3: CASSLESSGLGYTF. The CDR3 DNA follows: TGTGCCAGCAGCTTAGAGTCGAGTGGTCTCGGCTACACCTTC.

DNA for the CDR3: TGCGCCAGCAGCACCGACAATCGACAGGGGGCCTTAAATGGCTACACCTTC. Translating it yields CASSTDNRQGALNGYTF. The rearrangement uses TRBV4-1 and TRBJ1-2; 10 nucleotides agree with TRBD1. Trimming took 5 bases from V and 6 from J; bases not matched to a gene: 15. The CDR3 contains 17 residues. Germline V lookup: CDR1 MGHRA, CDR2 YSYEKL.